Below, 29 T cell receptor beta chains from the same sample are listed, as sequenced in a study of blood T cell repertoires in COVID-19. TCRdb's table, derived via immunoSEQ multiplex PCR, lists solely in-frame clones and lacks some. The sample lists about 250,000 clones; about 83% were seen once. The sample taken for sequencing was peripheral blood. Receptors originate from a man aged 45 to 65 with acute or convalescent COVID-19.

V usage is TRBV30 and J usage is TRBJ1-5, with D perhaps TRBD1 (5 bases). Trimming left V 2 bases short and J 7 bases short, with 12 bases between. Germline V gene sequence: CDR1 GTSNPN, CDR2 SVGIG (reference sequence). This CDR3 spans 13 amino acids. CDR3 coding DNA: TGTGCCTGGAGTCTTGGGGGGGAACAGCCCCAGCATTTT. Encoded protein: CAWSLGGEQPQHF.

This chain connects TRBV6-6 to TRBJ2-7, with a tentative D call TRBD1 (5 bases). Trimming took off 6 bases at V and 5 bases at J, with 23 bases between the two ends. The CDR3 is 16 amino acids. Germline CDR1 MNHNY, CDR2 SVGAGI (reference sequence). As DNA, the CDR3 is TGTGCCAGCAGCCAGATGGGGCAGGTTACAAACCACGAGCAGTACTTC. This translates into CASSQMGQVTNHEQYF.

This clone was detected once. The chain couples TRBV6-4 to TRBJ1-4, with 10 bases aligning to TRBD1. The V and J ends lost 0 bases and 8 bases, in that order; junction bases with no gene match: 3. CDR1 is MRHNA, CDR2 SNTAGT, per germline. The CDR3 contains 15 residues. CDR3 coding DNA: TGTGCCAGCAGTGACTCTTCGGGACAGGGGGAAAAACTGTTTTTT. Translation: CASSDSSGQGEKLFF.

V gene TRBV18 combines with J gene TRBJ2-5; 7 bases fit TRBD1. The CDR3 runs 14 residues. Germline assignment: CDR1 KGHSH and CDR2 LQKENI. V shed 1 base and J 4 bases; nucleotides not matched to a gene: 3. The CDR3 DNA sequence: TGTGCCAGCTCACCACAGGGGGCGGGAGAGACCCAGTACTTC. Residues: CASSPQGAGETQYF.

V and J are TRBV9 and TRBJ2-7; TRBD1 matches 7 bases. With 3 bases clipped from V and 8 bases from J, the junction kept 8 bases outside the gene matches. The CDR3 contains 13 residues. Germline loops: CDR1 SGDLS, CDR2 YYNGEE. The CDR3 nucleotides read TGTGCCAGCAGCGAGGGACAGAAAGGGCAGCAGTACTTC. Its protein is CASSEGQKGQQYF.

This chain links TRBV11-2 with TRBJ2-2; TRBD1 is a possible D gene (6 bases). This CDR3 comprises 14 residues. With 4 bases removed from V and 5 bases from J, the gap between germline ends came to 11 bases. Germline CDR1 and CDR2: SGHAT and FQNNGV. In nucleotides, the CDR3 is TGTGCCAGCAGCTCGCAGGGGCCGACCGGGGAGCTGTTTTTT. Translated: CASSSQGPTGELFF.

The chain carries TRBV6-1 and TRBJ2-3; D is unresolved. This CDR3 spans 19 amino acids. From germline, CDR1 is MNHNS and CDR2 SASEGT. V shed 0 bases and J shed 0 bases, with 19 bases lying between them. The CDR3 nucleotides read TGTGCCAGCAGTGAAGCAAAATTACCCAAAGACTTCAGCACAGATACGCAGTATTTT. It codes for CASSEAKLPKDFSTDTQYF.

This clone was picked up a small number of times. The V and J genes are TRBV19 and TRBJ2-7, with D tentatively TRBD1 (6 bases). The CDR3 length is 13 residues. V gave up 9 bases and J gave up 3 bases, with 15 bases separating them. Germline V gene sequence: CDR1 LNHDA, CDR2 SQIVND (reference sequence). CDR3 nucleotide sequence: TGTGCCAGGAAAACCAGGGGATACTACGAGCAGTACTTC. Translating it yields CARKTRGYYEQYF.

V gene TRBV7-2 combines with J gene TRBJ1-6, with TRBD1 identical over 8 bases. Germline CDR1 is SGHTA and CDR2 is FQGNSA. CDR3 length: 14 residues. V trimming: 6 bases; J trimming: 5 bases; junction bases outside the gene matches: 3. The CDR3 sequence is CASSDRGNNSPLHF. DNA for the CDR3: TGTGCCAGCAGTGACAGGGGCAATAATTCACCCCTCCACTTT. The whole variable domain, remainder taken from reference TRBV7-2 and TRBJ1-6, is GAGVSQSPSNKVTEKGKDVELRCDPISGHTALYWYRQSLGQGLEFLIYFQGNSAPDKSGLPSDRFSAERTGGSVSTLTIQRTQQEDSAVYLCASSDRGNNSPLHFGNGTRLTVT.

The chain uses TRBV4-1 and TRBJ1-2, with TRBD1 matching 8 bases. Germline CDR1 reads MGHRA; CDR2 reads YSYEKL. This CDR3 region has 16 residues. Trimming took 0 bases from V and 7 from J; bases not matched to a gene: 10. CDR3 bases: TGCGCCAGCAGCCAAGACCCGGGACAGGCCCGTCTTGGCTACACCTTC. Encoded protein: CASSQDPGQARLGYTF.

The CDR3 nucleotides are TGTGCCAGCAGCTTATACGGTAGCACAGATACGCAGTATTTT. Its protein product is CASSLYGSTDTQYF. V gene TRBV11-3 combines with J gene TRBJ2-3; D uncertain. Trimming shortened V by 2 bases and J by 0 bases, and 6 bases separated the two germline ends. Looked up from germline, CDR1 is SGHNT and CDR2 is YENEEA. This CDR3 comprises 14 residues.

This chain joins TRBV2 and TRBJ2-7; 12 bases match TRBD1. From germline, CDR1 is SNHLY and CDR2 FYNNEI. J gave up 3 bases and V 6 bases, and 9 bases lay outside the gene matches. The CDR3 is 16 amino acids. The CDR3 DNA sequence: TGTGCCAGCAGCCCCGCGGGACAGGGGGCGGGCTACGAGCAGTACTTC. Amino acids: CASSPAGQGAGYEQYF.

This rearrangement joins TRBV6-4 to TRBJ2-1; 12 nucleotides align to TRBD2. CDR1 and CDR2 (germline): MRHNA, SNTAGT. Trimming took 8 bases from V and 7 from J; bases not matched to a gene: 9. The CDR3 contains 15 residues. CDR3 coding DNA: TGTGCCAGCTCCCCGGGACTAGCGGGTATAAATGAGCAGTTCTTC. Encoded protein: CASSPGLAGINEQFF.

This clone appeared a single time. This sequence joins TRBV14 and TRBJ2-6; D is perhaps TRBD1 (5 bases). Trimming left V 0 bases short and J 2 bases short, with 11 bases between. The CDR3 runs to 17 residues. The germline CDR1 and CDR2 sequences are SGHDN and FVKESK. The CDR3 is CASSQEWGRAGANVLTF. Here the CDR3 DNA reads TGTGCCAGCAGCCAAGAGTGGGGCAGGGCTGGGGCCAACGTCCTGACTTTC. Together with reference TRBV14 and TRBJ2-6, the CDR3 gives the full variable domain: EAGVTQFPSHSVIEKGQTVTLRCDPISGHDNLYWYRRVMGKEIKFLLHFVKESKQDESGMPNNRFLAERTGGTYSTLKVQPAELEDSGVYFCASSQEWGRAGANVLTFGAGSRLTVL.

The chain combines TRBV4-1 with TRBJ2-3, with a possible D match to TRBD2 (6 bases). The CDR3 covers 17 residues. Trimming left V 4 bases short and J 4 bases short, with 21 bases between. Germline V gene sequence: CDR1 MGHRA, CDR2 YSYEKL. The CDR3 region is CASSRPPSGVQADTQYF. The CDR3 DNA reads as TGCGCCAGCAGCCGACCACCCTCGGGGGTTCAGGCAGATACGCAGTATTTT.

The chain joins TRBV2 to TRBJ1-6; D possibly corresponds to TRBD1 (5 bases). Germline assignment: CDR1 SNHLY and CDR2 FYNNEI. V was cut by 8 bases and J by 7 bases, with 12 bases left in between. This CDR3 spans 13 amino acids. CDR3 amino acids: CASAGLRNSPLHF. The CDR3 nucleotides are TGTGCCAGCGCGGGACTGAGAAATTCACCCCTCCACTTT.

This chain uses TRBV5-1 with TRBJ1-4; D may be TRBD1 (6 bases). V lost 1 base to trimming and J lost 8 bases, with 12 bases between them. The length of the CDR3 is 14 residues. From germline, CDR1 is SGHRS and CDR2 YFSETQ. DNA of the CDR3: TGCGCCAGCAGCTTGAGGGGGACGGACGAAAAACTGTTTTTT. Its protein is CASSLRGTDEKLFF.

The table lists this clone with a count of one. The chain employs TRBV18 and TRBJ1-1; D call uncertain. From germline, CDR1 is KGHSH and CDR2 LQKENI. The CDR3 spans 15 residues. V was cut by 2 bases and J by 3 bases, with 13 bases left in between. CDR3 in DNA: TGTGCCAGCTCACCAAGTCGTCCGGGAGACACTGAAGCTTTCTTT. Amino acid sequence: CASSPSRPGDTEAFF.

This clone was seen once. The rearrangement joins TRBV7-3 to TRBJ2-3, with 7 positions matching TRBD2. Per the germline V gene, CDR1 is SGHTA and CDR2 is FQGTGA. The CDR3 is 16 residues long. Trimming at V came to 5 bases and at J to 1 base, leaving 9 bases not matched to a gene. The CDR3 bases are TGTGCCAGCAGCGTAGAGGCTCTAGCGGGCACAGATACGCAGTATTTT. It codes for CASSVEALAGTDTQYF.

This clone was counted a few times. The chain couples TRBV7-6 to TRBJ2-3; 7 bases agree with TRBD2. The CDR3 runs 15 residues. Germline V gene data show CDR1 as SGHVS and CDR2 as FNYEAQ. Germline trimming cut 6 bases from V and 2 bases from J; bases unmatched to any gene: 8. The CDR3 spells CASRIGGTNTDTQYF. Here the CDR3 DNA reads TGTGCCAGCAGAATAGGAGGGACTAACACAGATACGCAGTATTTT.

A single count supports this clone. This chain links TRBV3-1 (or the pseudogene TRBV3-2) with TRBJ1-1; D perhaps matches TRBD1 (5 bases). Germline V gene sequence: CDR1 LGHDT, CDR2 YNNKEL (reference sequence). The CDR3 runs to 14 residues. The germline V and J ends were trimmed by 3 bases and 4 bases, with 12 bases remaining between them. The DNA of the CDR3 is TGTGCCAGCAGCCAGCCTGGGGCCGGCACTGAAGCTTTCTTT. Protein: CASSQPGAGTEAFF.

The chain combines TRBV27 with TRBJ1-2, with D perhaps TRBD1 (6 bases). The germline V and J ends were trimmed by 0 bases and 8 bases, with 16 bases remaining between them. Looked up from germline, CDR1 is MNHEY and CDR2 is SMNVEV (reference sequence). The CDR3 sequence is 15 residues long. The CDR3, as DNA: TGTGCCAGCAGTTTATCTCGGGGCAGGGGCACGGGCTACACCTTC. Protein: CASSLSRGRGTGYTF.

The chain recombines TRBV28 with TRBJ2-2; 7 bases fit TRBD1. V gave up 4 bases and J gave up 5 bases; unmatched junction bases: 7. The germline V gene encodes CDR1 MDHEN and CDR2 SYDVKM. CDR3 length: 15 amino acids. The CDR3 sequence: CASSSDRVMTGELFF. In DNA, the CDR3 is TGTGCCAGCAGTTCCGACAGGGTTATGACCGGGGAGCTGTTTTTT. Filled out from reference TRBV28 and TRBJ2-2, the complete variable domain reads DVKVTQSSRYLVKRTGEKVFLECVQDMDHENMFWYRQDPGLGLRLIYFSYDVKMKEKGDIPEGYSVSREKKERFSLILESASTNQTSMYLCASSSDRVMTGELFFGEGSRLTVL.

This chain's CDR3 is CASSRTVIGNTIYF. CDR3 nucleotides: TGTGCCAGCAGCCGGACAGTTATTGGAAACACCATATATTTT. This chain connects TRBV6-5 to TRBJ1-3, with D tentatively TRBD1 (6 bases). This CDR3 has 14 amino acids. V dropped 6 bases and J dropped 3 bases, with 12 bases sitting between them. Germline CDR1 MNHEY, CDR2 SVGAGI.

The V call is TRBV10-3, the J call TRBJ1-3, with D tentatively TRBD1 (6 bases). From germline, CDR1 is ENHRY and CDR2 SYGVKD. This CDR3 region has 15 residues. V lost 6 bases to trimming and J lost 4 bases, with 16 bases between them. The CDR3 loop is CAISDLTGSGNTIYF. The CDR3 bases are TGTGCCATCAGCGACTTAACAGGGAGCGGAAACACCATATATTTT.

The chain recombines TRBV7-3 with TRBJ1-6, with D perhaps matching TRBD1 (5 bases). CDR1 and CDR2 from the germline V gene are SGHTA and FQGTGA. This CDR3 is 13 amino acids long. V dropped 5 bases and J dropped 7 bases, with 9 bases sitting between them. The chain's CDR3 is CASSPRGNSPLHF. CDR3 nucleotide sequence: TGTGCCAGCAGCCCCCGGGGGAATTCACCCCTCCACTTT. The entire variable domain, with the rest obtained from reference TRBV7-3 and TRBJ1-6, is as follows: GAGVSQTPSNKVTEKGKYVELRCDPISGHTALYWYRQSLGQGPEFLIYFQGTGAADDSGLPNDRFFAVRPEGSVSTLKIQRTERGDSAVYLCASSPRGNSPLHFGNGTRLTVT.

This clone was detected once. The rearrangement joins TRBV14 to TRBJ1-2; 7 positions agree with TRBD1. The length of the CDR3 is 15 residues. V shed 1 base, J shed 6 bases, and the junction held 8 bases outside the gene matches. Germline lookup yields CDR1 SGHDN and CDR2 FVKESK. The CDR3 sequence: CASSQATTGIDGYTF. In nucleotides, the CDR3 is TGTGCCAGCAGCCAAGCTACGACAGGGATCGATGGCTACACCTTC.

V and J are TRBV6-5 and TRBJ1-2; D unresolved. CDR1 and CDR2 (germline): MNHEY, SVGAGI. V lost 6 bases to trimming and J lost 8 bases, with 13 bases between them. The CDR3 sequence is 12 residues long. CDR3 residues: CASSSGRSGYTF. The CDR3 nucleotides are TGTGCCAGCAGCTCCGGCAGGTCGGGCTACACCTTC.

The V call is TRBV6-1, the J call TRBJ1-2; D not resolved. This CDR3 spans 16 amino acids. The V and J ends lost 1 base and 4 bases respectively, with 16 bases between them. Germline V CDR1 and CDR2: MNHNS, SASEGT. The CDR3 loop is CASSEGFVYSIYGYTF. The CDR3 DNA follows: TGTGCCAGCAGTGAAGGTTTCGTCTACAGTATCTATGGCTACACCTTC.